One sample yielded the 15 T cell receptor beta chains listed below, sequenced in a study of blood T cell repertoires in COVID-19. Here immunoSEQ multiplex PCR was the method, and the copy in TCRdb shows in-frame clones only, minus some. The table records about 59,000 clones, 60% to 80% of them present only once. Sequenced sample: peripheral blood. The receptors were gathered from a man older than 75 with acute or convalescent COVID-19.

This chain's CDR3 is CASSLGTGDYTDTQYF. The CDR3 region has the DNA TGTGCCAGCAGCCTTGGGACGGGGGACTACACAGATACGCAGTATTTT. The V and J genes are TRBV11-3 and TRBJ2-3; 7 bases match TRBD2. CDR1 is SGHNT, CDR2 YENEEA, per germline. Germline trimming cut 5 bases from V and 2 bases from J; bases unmatched to any gene: 10. The CDR3 has 16 amino acids.

The DNA for the CDR3 is TGCGCCAGCAGCCAACGCAGGGAAAACATTCAGTACTTC. It encodes CASSQRRENIQYF. The gene calls are TRBV4-1 and TRBJ2-4; possibly TRBD1 for D (5 bases). CDR3 size: 13 residues. V was shortened by 2 bases and J by 5 bases, with 7 bases between the two germline ends. Per germline, CDR1 MGHRA and CDR2 YSYEKL.

The chain links TRBV4-1 to TRBJ2-5; 9 bases are shared with TRBD2. The CDR3 contains 15 residues. CDR1 is MGHRA and CDR2 is YSYEKL in the germline V gene. V was clipped by 1 base and J by 5 bases; unmatched bases: 5. The CDR3 protein is CASSQGTSDWETQYF. The CDR3 bases are TGCGCCAGCAGCCAAGGGACTAGCGACTGGGAGACCCAGTACTTC.

The V and J genes are TRBV30 and TRBJ1-5; D gene uncertain. The germline V and J ends were trimmed by 0 bases and 9 bases, with 15 bases remaining between them. Germline V gene data show CDR1 as GTSNPN and CDR2 as SVGIG (reference sequence). The CDR3 extends over 14 amino acids. Here the CDR3 reads CAWSVEAASAPQHF. The CDR3 DNA sequence: TGTGCCTGGAGTGTAGAGGCCGCATCGGCGCCCCAGCATTTT.

The genes are TRBV7-9 and TRBJ1-1, with a possible D match to TRBD1 (6 bases). Germline V gives CDR1 SEHNR, CDR2 FQNEAQ (reference sequence). V was pared by 7 bases and J by 1 base, with 13 bases between. The CDR3 length is 14 residues. CDR3 sequence: CASTVGQTNTEAFF. CDR3 bases: TGTGCCAGCACCGTGGGACAAACGAACACTGAAGCTTTCTTT.

The V call is TRBV10-2, the J call TRBJ2-1; D might be TRBD2 (6 bases). V was cut by 7 bases and J by 0 bases, with 7 bases left in between. CDR3 length: 13 residues. The germline V gene encodes CDR1 WSHSY and CDR2 SAAADI. The CDR3 sequence: CASMGLSYNEQFF. The CDR3, as DNA: TGCGCCAGCATGGGACTCTCCTACAATGAGCAGTTCTTC.

The chain joins TRBV5-1 to TRBJ1-6; D not certain. V gave up 6 bases and J gave up 5 bases, with 12 bases separating them. CDR3 size: 14 residues. The germline gives CDR1 SGHRS, CDR2 YFSETQ. The CDR3 DNA reads TGCGCCAGCACCCCAGGAAAGGATAATTCACCCCTCCACTTT. This codes for CASTPGKDNSPLHF.

The V and J genes are TRBV3-1 (or the pseudogene TRBV3-2) and TRBJ2-1, with D uncertain. Germline values: CDR1 LGHDT, CDR2 YNNKEL (reference sequence). Trimming shortened V by 4 bases and J by 2 bases, and 9 bases separated the two germline ends. This CDR3 contains 14 residues. In DNA, the CDR3 is TGTGCCAGCAGCCCTCAAGGAGCCTACAATGAGCAGTTCTTC. Protein product: CASSPQGAYNEQFF.

DNA for the CDR3: TGTGCCAGCAGTTACTCGAGTAGCGGGGAGCTGTTTTTT. Its translation is CASSYSSSGELFF. This chain connects TRBV6-5 to TRBJ2-2; no reliable D call. Deletions cut 0 bases from V and 7 bases from J, with 6 bases between. The length of the CDR3 is 13 residues. Germline V gives CDR1 MNHEY, CDR2 SVGAGI.

The chain recombines TRBV30 with TRBJ1-1; the match to TRBD1 covers 9 bases. Looked up from germline, CDR1 is GTSNPN and CDR2 is SVGIG (reference sequence). CDR3 size: 14 residues. V dropped 2 bases and J dropped 2; count of bases not matched to a gene: 3. The CDR3 sequence: CAWSWGQGNTEAFF. DNA of the CDR3: TGTGCCTGGAGTTGGGGACAGGGCAACACTGAAGCTTTCTTT.

The chain is built from TRBV11-3 and TRBJ2-1; D is perhaps TRBD1 (6 bases). Per the germline V gene, CDR1 is SGHNT and CDR2 is YENEEA. V lost 4 bases to trimming and J lost 6 bases, with 10 bases between them. The CDR3 extends over 13 amino acids. In nucleotides, the CDR3 is TGTGCCAGCAGCTACATAGGGGGCAATGAGCAGTTCTTC. Its translation is CASSYIGGNEQFF.

This chain uses TRBV18 with TRBJ1-1, with a possible D match to TRBD1 (5 bases). Trimming shortened V by 0 bases and J by 3 bases, and 17 bases separated the two germline ends. The CDR3 length is 17 residues. Germline CDR1 and CDR2: KGHSH and LQKENI. The DNA of the CDR3 is TGTGCCAGCTCACCACCCTCAAGGGGCAGGTATTACACTGAAGCTTTCTTT. Translating gives CASSPPSRGRYYTEAFF. The whole variable domain, filled in from reference TRBV18 and TRBJ1-1, reads NAGVMQNPRHLVRRRGQEARLRCSPMKGHSHVYWYRQLPEEGLKFMVYLQKENIIDESGMPKERFSAEFPKEGPSILRIQQVVRGDSAAYFCASSPPSRGRYYTEAFFGQGTRLTVV.

This clone was seen only once. The rearrangement joins TRBV11-3 to TRBJ2-1; TRBD2 aligns across 10 bases. This CDR3 is 15 amino acids long. The germline V gene has CDR1 SGHNT and CDR2 YENEEA. The trim removed 5 bases at V and 9 bases at J, leaving 10 bases unmatched. The CDR3 here is CASSPSGGASVEQFF. The CDR3 DNA sequence: TGTGCCAGCAGCCCGAGCGGGGGGGCTTCTGTTGAGCAGTTCTTC.

V is TRBV3-1 (or the pseudogene TRBV3-2) and J is TRBJ1-6; 7 positions match TRBD1. V lost 1 base and J lost 4; bases outside the gene matches: 1. The CDR3 is made up of 15 amino acids. The germline V gene has CDR1 LGHDT and CDR2 YNNKEL (reference sequence). The CDR3: CASSQADRYNSPLHF. As DNA, the CDR3 is TGTGCCAGCAGCCAAGCGGACAGGTATAATTCACCCCTCCACTTT.

The chain joins TRBV5-1 to TRBJ1-6; no clear D. The germline CDR1 and CDR2 sequences are SGHRS and YFSETQ. The CDR3 covers 15 residues. V lost 0 bases, J lost 5 bases, and 9 bases lay in between. The CDR3 nucleotides are TGCGCCAGCAGCTTGGTACCAGAAGATAATTCACCCCTCCACTTT. Its translation: CASSLVPEDNSPLHF.